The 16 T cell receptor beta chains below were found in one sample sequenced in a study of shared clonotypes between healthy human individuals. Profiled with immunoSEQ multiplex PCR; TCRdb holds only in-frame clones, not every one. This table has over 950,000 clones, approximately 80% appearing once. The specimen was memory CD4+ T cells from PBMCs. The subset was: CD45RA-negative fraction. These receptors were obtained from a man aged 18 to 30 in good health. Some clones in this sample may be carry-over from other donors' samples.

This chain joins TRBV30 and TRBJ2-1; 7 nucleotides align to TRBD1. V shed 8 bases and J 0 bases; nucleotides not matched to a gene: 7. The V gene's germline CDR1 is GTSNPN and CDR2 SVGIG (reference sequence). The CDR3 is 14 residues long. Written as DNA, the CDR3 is TGTGCCCGCCAAGACAGGGCCTCCTACAATGAGCAGTTCTTC. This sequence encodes CARQDRASYNEQFF. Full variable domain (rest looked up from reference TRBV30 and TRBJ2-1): SQTIHQWPATLVQPVGSPLSLECTVEGTSNPNLYWYRQAAGRGLQLLFYSVGIGQISSEVPQNLSASRPQDRQFILSSKKLLLSDSGFYLCARQDRASYNEQFFGPGTRLTVL.

CDR3 in DNA: TGCAGCGGCTCTGACCTAGGCTACAATGAGCAGTTCTTC. This codes for CSGSDLGYNEQFF. The chain couples TRBV29-1 to TRBJ2-1; D is ambiguous. V lost 7 bases to trimming and J lost 3 bases, with 13 bases between them. CDR3 length: 13 amino acids. Germline V CDR1 and CDR2: SQVTM, ANQGSEA.

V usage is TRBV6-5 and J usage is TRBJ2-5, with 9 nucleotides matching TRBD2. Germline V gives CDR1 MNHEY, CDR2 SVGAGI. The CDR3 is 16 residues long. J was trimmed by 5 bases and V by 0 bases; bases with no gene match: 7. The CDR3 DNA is TGTGCCAGCAGTTACTCAGGCGGGAGGGGAGGTGAGACCCAGTACTTC. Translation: CASSYSGGRGGETQYF.

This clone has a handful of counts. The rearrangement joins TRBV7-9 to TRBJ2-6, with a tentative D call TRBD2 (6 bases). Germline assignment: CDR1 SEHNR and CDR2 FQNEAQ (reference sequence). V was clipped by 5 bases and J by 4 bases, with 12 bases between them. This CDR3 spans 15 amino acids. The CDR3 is CASSNRDLGANVLTF. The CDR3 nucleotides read TGTGCCAGCAGCAACCGGGACTTGGGGGCCAACGTCCTGACTTTC.

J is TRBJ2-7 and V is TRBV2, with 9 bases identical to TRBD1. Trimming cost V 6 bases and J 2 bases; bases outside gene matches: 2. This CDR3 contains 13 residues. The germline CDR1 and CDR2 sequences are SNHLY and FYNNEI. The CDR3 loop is CASSGTGTYEQYF. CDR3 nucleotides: TGTGCCAGCAGCGGGACAGGGACCTACGAGCAGTACTTC.

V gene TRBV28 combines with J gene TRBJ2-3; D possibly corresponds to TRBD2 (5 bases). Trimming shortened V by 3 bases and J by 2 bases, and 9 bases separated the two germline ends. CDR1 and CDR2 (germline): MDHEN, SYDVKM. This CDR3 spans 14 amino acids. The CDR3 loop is CASSLARATDTQYF. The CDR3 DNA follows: TGTGCCAGCAGTTTGGCGAGGGCCACAGATACGCAGTATTTT.

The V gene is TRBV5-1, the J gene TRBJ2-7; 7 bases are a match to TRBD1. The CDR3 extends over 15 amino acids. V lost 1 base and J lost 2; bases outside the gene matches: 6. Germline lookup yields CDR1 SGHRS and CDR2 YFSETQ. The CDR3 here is CASSLNPGQTYEQYF. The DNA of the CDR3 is TGCGCCAGCAGCTTGAATCCGGGACAGACCTACGAGCAGTACTTC.

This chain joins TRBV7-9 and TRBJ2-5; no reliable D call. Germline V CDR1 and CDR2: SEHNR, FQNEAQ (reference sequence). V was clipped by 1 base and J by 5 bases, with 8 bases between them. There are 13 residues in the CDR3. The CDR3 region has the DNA TGTGCCAGCAGCTTAGTACGGGTGGAGACCCAGTACTTC. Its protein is CASSLVRVETQYF.

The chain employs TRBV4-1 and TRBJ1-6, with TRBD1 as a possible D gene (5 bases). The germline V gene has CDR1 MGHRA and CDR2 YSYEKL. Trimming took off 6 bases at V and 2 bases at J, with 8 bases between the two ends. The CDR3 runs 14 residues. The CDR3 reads CASRGGPYNSPLHF. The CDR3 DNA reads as TGCGCCAGCAGGGGGGGTCCCTATAATTCACCCCTCCACTTT.

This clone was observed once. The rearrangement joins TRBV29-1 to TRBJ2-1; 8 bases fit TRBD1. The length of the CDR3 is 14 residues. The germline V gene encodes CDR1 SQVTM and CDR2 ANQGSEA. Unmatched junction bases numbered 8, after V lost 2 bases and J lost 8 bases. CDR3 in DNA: TGCAGCGTTGAAAGGGCAGGGGGCTTCGATGAGCAGTTCTTC. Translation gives CSVERAGGFDEQFF.

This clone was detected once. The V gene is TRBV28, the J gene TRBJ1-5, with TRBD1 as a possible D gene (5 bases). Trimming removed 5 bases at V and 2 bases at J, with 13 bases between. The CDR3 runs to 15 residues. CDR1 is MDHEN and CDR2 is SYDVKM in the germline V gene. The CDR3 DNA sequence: TGTGCCAGCAGTCACGGGGGGGGTGGCAATCAGCCCCAGCATTTT. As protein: CASSHGGGGNQPQHF.

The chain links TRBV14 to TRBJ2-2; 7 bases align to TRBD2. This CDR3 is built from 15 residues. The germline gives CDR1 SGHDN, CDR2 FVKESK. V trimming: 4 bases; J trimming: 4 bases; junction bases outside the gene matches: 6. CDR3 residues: CASSPSGMGTGELFF. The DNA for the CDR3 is TGTGCCAGCAGCCCCAGCGGGATGGGCACCGGGGAGCTGTTTTTT.

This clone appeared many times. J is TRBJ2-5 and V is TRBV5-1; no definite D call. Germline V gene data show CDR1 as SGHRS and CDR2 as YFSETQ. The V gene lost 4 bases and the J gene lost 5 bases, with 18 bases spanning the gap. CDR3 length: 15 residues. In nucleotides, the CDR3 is TGCGCCAGCAGCCTACTACCGGACCTCAGGGAGACCCAGTACTTC. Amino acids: CASSLLPDLRETQYF.

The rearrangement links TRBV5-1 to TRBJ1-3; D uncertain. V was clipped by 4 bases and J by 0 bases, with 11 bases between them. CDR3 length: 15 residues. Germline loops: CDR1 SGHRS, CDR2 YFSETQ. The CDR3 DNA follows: TGCGCCAGCAGCGCCCGTGCGGGCTCTGGAAACACCATATATTTT. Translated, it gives CASSARAGSGNTIYF.

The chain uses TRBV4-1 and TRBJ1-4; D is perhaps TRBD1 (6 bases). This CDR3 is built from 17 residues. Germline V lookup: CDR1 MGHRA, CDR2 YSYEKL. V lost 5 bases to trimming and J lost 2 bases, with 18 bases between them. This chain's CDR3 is CASSFQGRAGTNEKLFF. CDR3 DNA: TGCGCCAGCAGCTTCCAGGGGAGGGCGGGGACTAATGAAAAACTGTTTTTT.

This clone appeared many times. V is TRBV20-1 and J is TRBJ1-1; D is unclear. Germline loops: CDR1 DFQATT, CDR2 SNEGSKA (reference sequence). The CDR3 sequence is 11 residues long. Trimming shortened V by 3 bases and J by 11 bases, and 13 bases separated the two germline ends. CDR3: CSASQTMLAFF. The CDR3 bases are TGCAGTGCTAGCCAGACGATGTTGGCTTTCTTT.